What follows are 29 T cell receptor beta chains derived from one specimen sequenced in a study of graft-versus-host responses after intestinal transplantation. The table came from immunoSEQ multiplex PCR; TCRdb's copy has only in-frame clones and leaves some out. The sample lists about 19,000 clones, approximately 89% occurring once. This specimen consisted of PBMCs, obtained about 230 days after intestinal transplant. The receptors were sampled from a human patient who received an intestinal transplant, so some T cells may come from the graft donor.

About this clone: Germline is not matched at one junction end, which may reflect a read error. CDR3 sequence (DNA): TGCCCTCTGCCGATGGGGGGAAGTTTTTGGGGCAATCAGCCCCAGCATTTT. It specifies CPLPMGGSFWGNQPQHF. The rearrangement uses TRBV9 and TRBJ1-5; possible D gene TRBD1, 5 bases. This CDR3 has 17 amino acids. Looked up from germline, CDR1 is SGDLS and CDR2 is YYNGEE.

V and J are TRBV7-9 and TRBJ2-5; D tentatively fits TRBD1 or TRBD2 (5 bases each). CDR1 is SEHNR and CDR2 is FQNEAQ in the germline V gene (reference sequence). The CDR3 is 14 amino acids. V was shortened by 8 bases and J by 4 bases, with 17 bases between the two germline ends. The CDR3 DNA reads as TGTGCCAGCTCGGGGCCTTATGCGGGAGAGACCCAGTACTTC. Encoded protein: CASSGPYAGETQYF.

The chain couples TRBV7-2 to TRBJ1-1, with D unresolved. Trimming left V 1 base short and J 7 bases short, with 4 bases between. CDR1 is SGHTA, CDR2 FQGNSA, per germline. CDR3 size: 11 residues. CDR3 amino acids: CASSLVVEAFF. CDR3 sequence (DNA): TGTGCCAGCAGCTTAGTAGTTGAAGCTTTCTTT.

This chain's CDR3 is CASSDRRDTQYF. CDR3 bases: TGTGCCAGCAGTGATAGGCGGGATACGCAGTATTTT. The gene calls are TRBV2 and TRBJ2-3; D is unresolved. Trimming removed 3 bases at V and 6 bases at J, with 7 bases between. This CDR3 has 12 residues. CDR1 is SNHLY, CDR2 FYNNEI, per germline.

J is TRBJ2-7 and V is TRBV6-6; perhaps D is TRBD1 or TRBD2 (5 bases each). Germline V gene lookup returns CDR1 MNHNY and CDR2 SVGAGI (reference sequence). Trimming took 8 bases from V and 0 from J, leaving 17 bases between them. The CDR3 contains 15 residues. The CDR3 region is CASCSGKGSSYEQYF. The CDR3 region has the DNA TGTGCCAGCTGTTCTGGTAAGGGGAGCTCCTACGAGCAGTACTTC.

The J gene is TRBJ2-1, the V gene TRBV4-1, with no clear D. V was pared by 3 bases and J by 8 bases, with 5 bases between. Looked up from germline, CDR1 is MGHRA and CDR2 is YSYEKL. The CDR3 spans 11 residues. The CDR3 DNA reads TGCGCCAGCAGCCACACTTATGAGCAGTTCTTC. Amino acids: CASSHTYEQFF.

CDR3: CASSYGGLVDEAFF. In DNA, the CDR3 is TGTGCCAGCAGCTATGGGGGGCTCGTCGACGAAGCTTTCTTT. This sequence joins TRBV7-3 and TRBJ1-1; TRBD1 might be the D (6 bases). Germline-derived CDR1 and CDR2 are SGHTA and FQGTGA. V dropped 4 bases and J dropped 8 bases, with 17 bases sitting between them. The CDR3 consists of 14 residues.

On this clone: Given a far larger clone just one base away, this is likely a sequencing read error. Additional DNA sequences in this sample encode the identical CDR3. The chain links TRBV5-1 to TRBJ1-1, with a tentative D call TRBD1 (5 bases). Germline lookup yields CDR1 SGHRS and CDR2 YFSETQ. CDR3 length: 16 amino acids. The ends were cut back, 0 bases at V and 6 bases at J, with 18 bases in the middle. This CDR3 is CASSLVRGDKRPEAFF. The CDR3 nucleotides are TGCGCCAGCAGCTTGGTCCGGGGCGACAAGAGGCCTGAAGCTTTCTTT.

V and J are TRBV4-1 and TRBJ1-1; D is ambiguous. Trimming left V 4 bases short and J 5 bases short, with 11 bases between. The CDR3 loop spans 13 amino acids. Germline loops: CDR1 MGHRA, CDR2 YSYEKL. CDR3 coding DNA: TGCGCCAGCAGCCCCCGTCGGGAAACTGAAGCTTTCTTT. This gives the protein CASSPRRETEAFF.

The chain joins TRBV6-5 to TRBJ2-7; possibly TRBD1 for D (5 bases). From germline, CDR1 is MNHEY and CDR2 SVGAGI. This CDR3 region has 14 residues. With 0 bases removed from V and 2 bases from J, the gap between germline ends came to 8 bases. In DNA form, the CDR3 reads TGTGCCAGCAGTTACTCGGCAGGGACCTACGAGCAGTACTTC. This gives the protein CASSYSAGTYEQYF.

V is TRBV5-1 and J is TRBJ2-1, with D possibly being TRBD1 or TRBD2 (5 bases each). The CDR3 is 12 residues long. Trimming took off 4 bases at V and 6 bases at J, with 8 bases between the two ends. Germline CDR1 and CDR2: SGHRS and YFSETQ. CDR3 region: CASSGDGNEQFF. In DNA, the CDR3 is TGCGCCAGCAGCGGGGACGGCAATGAGCAGTTCTTC.

The chain employs TRBV10-3 and TRBJ1-2, with 10 nucleotides matching TRBD1. The length of the CDR3 is 12 residues. Losses at the gene ends were 10 bases for V and 8 bases for J; bases not matched to a gene: 7. Per the germline V gene, CDR1 is ENHRY and CDR2 is SYGVKD. As DNA, the CDR3 is TGTGCCACCGGGACAGGGGTGAGCGGCTACACCTTC. It translates to CATGTGVSGYTF.

This chain uses TRBV25-1 with TRBJ1-2; perhaps TRBD1 as D (5 bases). The germline V gene encodes CDR1 MGHDK and CDR2 SYGVNS. V gave up 6 bases and J gave up 6 bases, with 14 bases separating them. The CDR3 runs to 13 residues. The CDR3 DNA reads as TGTGCCAGCAGCCCCGGGACGGTCGATGGCTACACCTTC. Protein product: CASSPGTVDGYTF.

The rearrangement joins TRBV10-2 to TRBJ2-7; TRBD2 is a possible D gene (6 bases). Trimming took 7 bases from V and 6 from J, leaving 16 bases between them. The CDR3 is 13 residues long. The germline V gene has CDR1 WSHSY and CDR2 SAAADI. CDR3 DNA: TGCGCCAGCACCCTAGGCGGGGTTGTCGAGCAGTACTTC. Encoded protein: CASTLGGVVEQYF.

The V call is TRBV11-2, the J call TRBJ2-5, with unresolved D. Deletions cut 1 base from V and 3 bases from J, with 9 bases between. In germline, CDR1 is SGHAT, CDR2 FQNNGV. The CDR3 consists of 14 residues. The CDR3 is CASSLGVVKETQYF. The CDR3 nucleotides are TGTGCCAGCAGCTTAGGAGTGGTAAAAGAGACCCAGTACTTC.

This chain uses TRBV11-2 with TRBJ2-5; unclear D gene. Looked up from germline, CDR1 is SGHAT and CDR2 is FQNNGV. V was cut by 3 bases and J by 1 base, with 3 bases left in between. This CDR3 region has 12 residues. The CDR3 protein is CASSFSQETQYF. DNA for the CDR3: TGTGCCAGCAGCTTTTCCCAAGAGACCCAGTACTTC.

The chain links TRBV5-1 to TRBJ1-1; D is possibly TRBD1 (5 bases). This CDR3 has 14 amino acids. Looked up from germline, CDR1 is SGHRS and CDR2 is YFSETQ. V was pared by 8 bases and J by 1 base, with 15 bases between. CDR3 in DNA: TGCGCCAGTGTCAGGGAGCGTCGGAACACTGAAGCTTTCTTT. Protein product: CASVRERRNTEAFF.

The sample holds a few counts of this clone. This chain uses TRBV21-1 with TRBJ2-7; TRBD2 is the table's D call, not checked against the DNA. TRBV21-1 is designated a pseudogene. There are 16 residues in the CDR3. CDR3 nucleotides: TGTGCCAGCAGCAAATGCTCCGGGACTAGAATCTACGAGCAGTACTTC. This sequence encodes CASSKCSGTRIYEQYF.

Only one count was recorded for this clone. The chain is built from TRBV7-8 and TRBJ2-2; D may match TRBD1 or TRBD2 (6 bases each). The CDR3 covers 16 residues. From germline, CDR1 is SGHVS and CDR2 FQNEAQ. The germline V and J ends were trimmed by 6 bases and 7 bases, with 21 bases remaining between them. CDR3 sequence (DNA): TGTGCCAGCAGTTTCGCCGTCGGGGGCTCGAGCGGGGAGCTGTTTTTT. Translating gives CASSFAVGGSSGELFF.

The V gene is TRBV13, the J gene TRBJ2-5; possibly TRBD2 for D (5 bases). V lost 5 bases, J lost 11 bases, and 12 bases lay in between. The CDR3 consists of 11 residues. Germline CDR1 reads PRHDT; CDR2 reads FYEKMQ (reference sequence). CDR3 sequence reads: CASSPTTEQYF. The CDR3 DNA reads TGTGCCAGCAGCCCGACTACGGAGCAGTACTTC. Together with reference TRBV13 and TRBJ2-5, the CDR3 gives the full variable domain: AAGVIQSPRHLIKEKRETATLKCYPIPRHDTVYWYQQGPGQDPQFLISFYEKMQSDKGSIPDRFSAQQFSDYHSELNMSSLELGDSALYFCASSPTTEQYFGPGTRLLVL.

This clone was detected once. The CDR3 bases are TGTGCCAGCAGTGAAGTGGCCAAAGAGACCCAGTACTTC. The encoded protein is CASSEVAKETQYF. This sequence joins TRBV6-1 and TRBJ2-5, with no clear D. This CDR3 spans 13 amino acids. Germline lookup yields CDR1 MNHNS and CDR2 SASEGT. V lost 1 base to trimming and J lost 3 bases, with 6 bases between them.

The chain carries TRBV5-6 and TRBJ2-1, with D uncertain. The CDR3 has 16 residues. Germline CDR1 is SGHDT and CDR2 is YYEEEE. The V end lost 4 bases, the J end lost 10 bases, and 24 bases lay between the germline ends. CDR3 nucleotide sequence: TGTGCCAGCAGCCCCGATCTTAGAGCCCTCGGTGGGGAGCAGTTCTTC. Its protein product is CASSPDLRALGGEQFF.

There are a few counts of this clone. The rearrangement joins TRBV27 to TRBJ1-1; D uncertain. The CDR3 runs 13 residues. V dropped 11 bases and J dropped 1 base, with 14 bases sitting between them. CDR1 and CDR2 (germline): MNHEY, SMNVEV (reference sequence). The CDR3 coding sequence is TGTGCCTCTCTCTATTTCAGGAACACTGAAGCTTTCTTT. This translates into CASLYFRNTEAFF.

The rearrangement links TRBV11-2 to TRBJ1-5; D perhaps matches TRBD1 (6 bases). Looked up from germline, CDR1 is SGHAT and CDR2 is FQNNGV. Between the trimmed V and J ends, which lost 4 bases and 3 bases, there was a span of 10 bases. The CDR3 runs 14 residues. DNA for the CDR3: TGTGCCAGCAGCTCAGGACAGCACAATCAGCCCCAGCATTTT. Protein product: CASSSGQHNQPQHF.

The V call is TRBV10-3, the J call TRBJ2-2, with D perhaps TRBD2 (6 bases). In germline, CDR1 is ENHRY, CDR2 SYGVKD. Between the trimmed V and J ends, which lost 2 bases and 5 bases, there was a span of 12 bases. The CDR3 sequence is 15 residues long. The CDR3 region is CAISEGGAGTGELFF. CDR3 sequence (DNA): TGTGCCATCAGTGAGGGAGGGGCGGGAACCGGGGAGCTGTTTTTT.

The chain links TRBV6-4 to TRBJ1-2; D possibly corresponds to TRBD1 (5 bases). CDR1 is MRHNA and CDR2 is SNTAGT in the germline V gene. Deletions cut 6 bases from V and 2 bases from J, with 16 bases between. This CDR3 region has 15 residues. CDR3 in amino acids: CASRPLESGNYGYTF. The CDR3 region has the DNA TGTGCCAGCAGACCCCTCGAGTCAGGGAACTATGGCTACACCTTC.

This chain connects TRBV5-1 to TRBJ1-2, with D maybe TRBD1 (5 bases). CDR3 length: 13 amino acids. The germline V and J ends were trimmed by 2 bases and 8 bases, with 13 bases remaining between them. Germline loops: CDR1 SGHRS, CDR2 YFSETQ. CDR3 sequence: CASSFLKGDGYTF. The CDR3 DNA follows: TGCGCCAGCAGCTTTCTCAAAGGGGACGGCTACACCTTC.

A note on this clone: Germline and junction disagree at one end, which may indicate a read error. V and J are TRBV19 and TRBJ1-5; D may be TRBD1 (6 bases). CDR3 size: 16 residues. The V gene's germline CDR1 is LNHDA and CDR2 SQIVND (reference sequence). CDR3 sequence (DNA): TGTGCGAGTAGGGGGGGGCACCCTTACTCTAATCAGCCCCAGCATTTT. Protein product: CASRGGHPYSNQPQHF.

The chain's CDR3 is CAWRWPSPQETQYF. The CDR3 DNA is TGTGCCTGGAGATGGCCCTCCCCCCAAGAGACCCAGTACTTC. The chain has TRBV30 and TRBJ2-5; no clear D. The CDR3 has 14 residues. CDR1 is GTSNPN, CDR2 SVGIG, per germline (reference sequence). The V gene lost 3 bases and the J gene lost 1 base, with 12 bases spanning the gap.